Reported below is one TCR beta chain. The antigen is undetermined. The data belong to a study of T-cell memory formation after mild COVID-19. Overall study findings and caveats: Day 15 to 85 contractors were CD4/CD8 balanced; later expanders leaned CD4+.

Germline CDR1 LGHNT, CDR2 FRNRAP. The length of the CDR3 is 14 residues. Trimming left V 6 bases short and J 6 bases short, with 14 bases between. From the 5' RACE reads, TCRdb called clonotypes with MiXCR, one entry per CDR3 protein. The sample has 530,000 or so distinct CDR3 sequences, approximately 15% seen once. Material for sequencing was PBMCs or a T cell subset sorted from them (not recorded which). This receptor was identified in an adult woman who had mild COVID-19 (a few samples of this study predate the infection). Cell type and time point are not known. The chain joins TRBV12-5 to TRBJ2-2; tentatively, D is TRBD1 or TRBD2 (5 bases each). CDR3 DNA sequence: TGTGCTAGTGGACCGGGACCGTCGGCCGGGGAGCTGTTTTTT. Protein: CASGPGPSAGELFF.